The rows below give T cell receptor beta chains drawn from one sample of a study of technical replicates of blood from a few donors. Data came from immunoSEQ multiplex PCR; TCRdb stores just in-frame clones and leaves some out. Here the sample spans about 59,000 clones, roughly 89% being singletons. The specimen was PBMCs. These receptors originate from a human donor in good health. Some clones in this sample may be carry-over from other donors' samples. Each CDR3 is given with its conserved first and last residue. D genes are given only for firm matches. Only some rows state a clone size, as once, few, many or a class for expanded clones.

abundance	v_gene	d_gene	j_gene	CDR3aa	CDR3nt
-	TRBV5-4	-	TRBJ1-5	CASSLDMSNQPQHF	TGTGCCAGCAGTCTCGACATGAGCAATCAGCCCCAGCATTTT
few	TRBV29-1	-	TRBJ1-5	CSVRTADQPQHF	TGCAGCGTTAGGACAGCGGATCAGCCCCAGCATTTT
medium-sized	TRBV4-2	TRBD1	TRBJ1-4	CASSPSQGASNEKLFF	TGTGCCAGCAGCCCTAGCCAGGGGGCTTCTAATGAAAAACTGTTTTTT
-	TRBV5-8	TRBD2	TRBJ2-1	CASSYLAGGLSYNEQFF	TGTGCCAGCAGCTACTTAGCGGGAGGGCTTTCCTACAATGAGCAGTTCTTC
-	TRBV30	TRBD2	TRBJ2-5	CAWSVQPGLAGEYF	TGTGCCTGGAGTGTACAACCGGGACTAGCGGGAGAGTACTTC
-	TRBV13	-	TRBJ2-5	CASSSRTEYQETQYF	TGTGCCAGCAGCTCCCGAACTGAGTACCAAGAGACCCAGTACTTC
-	TRBV15	TRBD2	TRBJ2-2	CATSRGSGRDTGELFF	TGTGCCACCAGCAGAGGTAGCGGGAGGGACACCGGGGAGCTGTTTTTT
-	TRBV7-3	TRBD2	TRBJ2-7	CASGLGGSYEQYF	TGTGCCAGCGGACTTGGCGGGAGCTACGAGCAGTACTTC
once	TRBV16	TRBD2	TRBJ2-5	CASSQASGKETQYF	TGTGCCAGCAGCCAAGCTAGCGGGAAAGAGACCCAGTACTTC
-	TRBV4-2	TRBD2	TRBJ2-7	CASSHGGLATYEQYF	TGTGCCAGCAGCCACGGAGGACTAGCCACCTACGAGCAGTACTTC
-	TRBV7-2	TRBD2	TRBJ2-5	CASSLGGGAEETQYF	TGTGCCAGCAGCTTAGGCGGGGGGGCCGAAGAGACCCAGTACTTC
-	TRBV18	TRBD1	TRBJ1-1	CASSPMGQEANTEAFF	TGTGCCAGCTCACCTATGGGACAGGAAGCGAACACTGAAGCTTTCTTT
-	TRBV2	TRBD2	TRBJ2-3	CASRLRASGGALKTDTQYF	TGTGCCAGCAGGCTCAGGGCTAGCGGGGGGGCCCTGAAGACAGATACGCAGTATTTT
few	TRBV7-2	-	TRBJ2-3	CASSQGGSTDTQYF	TGTGCCAGCAGCCAGGGGGGATCCACAGATACGCAGTATTTT
-	TRBV13	TRBD1	TRBJ2-5	CASNSRDRRQETQYF	TGTGCCAGCAACAGCCGGGACAGGAGACAAGAGACCCAGTACTTC
-	TRBV2	TRBD2	TRBJ2-7	CASSFFPGLAGGYDEQYF	TGTGCCAGCAGTTTTTTCCCGGGACTAGCGGGGGGTTACGACGAGCAGTACTTC
-	TRBV7-2	TRBD2	TRBJ2-5	CASSPVLAETQYF	TGTGCCAGCAGCCCAGTACTAGCGGAGACCCAGTACTTC
-	TRBV4-3	TRBD1	TRBJ2-2	CASSQGRGRRTGELFF	TGCGCCAGCAGCCAAGGAAGGGGGCGCAGGACCGGGGAGCTGTTTTTT
-	TRBV5-6	-	TRBJ1-2	CASSLRTKGVF	TGTGCCAGCAGCTTGAGGACAAAAGGAGTCTTC
-	TRBV6-5	-	TRBJ1-4	CASSYEGAATNEKLFF	TGTGCCAGCAGTTACGAGGGCGCGGCAACTAATGAAAAACTGTTTTTT
-	TRBV5-4	TRBD2	TRBJ2-3	CASSPAGSPTDTQYF	TGTGCCAGCAGCCCAGCGGGGAGCCCCACAGATACGCAGTATTTT
-	TRBV7-6	TRBD1	TRBJ1-1	CASSFGQGVILGTEAFF	TGTGCCAGCAGCTTTGGGCAGGGGGTAATTTTGGGGACTGAAGCTTTCTTT
-	TRBV2	-	TRBJ2-2	CASRAIGGNTGELFF	TGTGCCAGCAGAGCCATTGGAGGGAACACCGGGGAGCTGTTTTTT
-	TRBV7-2	-	TRBJ1-1	CASSLGQLNTEAFF	TGTGCCAGCAGCTTAGGACAATTGAACACTGAAGCTTTCTTT
-	TRBV7-9	TRBD1	TRBJ1-1	CASAHAGQGLTTEAFF	TGTGCCAGCGCACACGCTGGACAGGGCCTTACCACTGAAGCTTTCTTT
-	TRBV9	TRBD2	TRBJ2-7	CASSAFSGTSGRREQYF	TGTGCCAGCAGCGCCTTCTCCGGGACTAGCGGGAGGCGAGAGCAGTACTTC
once	TRBV7-2	TRBD1	TRBJ1-2	CASSPDRGGGYTF	TGTGCCAGCAGCCCAGACAGGGGAGGCGGCTACACCTTC
-	TRBV27	TRBD2	TRBJ2-7	CASSLAGGYEQYF	TGTGCCAGCAGTTTAGCGGGGGGCTACGAGCAGTACTTC
-	TRBV29-1	TRBD1	TRBJ1-6	CSAPAAGGDSPLHF	TGCAGCGCTCCGGCGGCAGGGGGCGATTCACCCCTCCACTTT
-	TRBV9	-	TRBJ2-1	CASSTLANSRNEQFF	TGTGCCAGCAGCACTTTAGCGAATTCTAGGAATGAGCAGTTCTTC
-	TRBV7-9	-	TRBJ1-1	CASSLGGANTEAFF	TGTGCCAGCAGCTTGGGGGGTGCGAACACTGAAGCTTTCTTT
-	TRBV11-2	TRBD1	TRBJ2-5	CASSSRDRGGETQYF	TGTGCCAGCAGCTCCAGAGACAGGGGCGGGGAGACCCAGTACTTC
-	TRBV29-1	TRBD2	TRBJ2-5	CSGRVAGRETQYF	TGCAGCGGGCGGGTAGCGGGACGGGAGACCCAGTACTTC
-	TRBV4-3	TRBD2	TRBJ2-2	CASSGRTRGNTGELFF	TGCGCCAGCAGCGGTCGGACTAGAGGGAACACCGGGGAGCTGTTTTTT
-	TRBV6-5	-	TRBJ2-7	CASSYSSNSYEQYF	TGTGCCAGCAGTTACTCGTCTAACTCCTACGAGCAGTACTTC
-	TRBV9	TRBD1	TRBJ1-2	CASSPGQGDYGYTF	TGTGCCAGCAGCCCGGGACAGGGGGACTATGGCTACACCTTC
-	TRBV15	-	TRBJ1-1	CATSRKRGWNTEAFF	TGTGCCACCAGCAGAAAACGGGGGTGGAACACTGAAGCTTTCTTT
-	TRBV7-3	TRBD1	TRBJ2-1	CASSFGGTGADEQFF	TGTGCCAGCAGCTTTGGAGGGACAGGGGCCGATGAGCAGTTCTTC
-	TRBV6-1	-	TRBJ1-5	CASSERENQPQHF	TGTGCCAGCAGTGAACGAGAAAATCAGCCCCAGCATTTT
-	TRBV5-5	-	TRBJ2-4	CASSLAPSSPGNIQYF	TGTGCCAGCAGCTTGGCCCCCAGCAGCCCCGGGAACATTCAGTACTTC
-	TRBV6-5	-	TRBJ1-1	CASSPPGQRSTEAFF	TGTGCCAGCAGTCCCCCCGGACAGAGATCCACTGAAGCTTTCTTT
-	TRBV7-9	-	TRBJ1-3	CASILWASSGNTIYF	TGTGCCAGCATCCTTTGGGCGTCCTCTGGAAACACCATATATTTT
few	TRBV7-2	-	TRBJ2-1	CASSLLALNYNEQFF	TGTGCCAGCAGCCTGCTTGCCCTAAATTACAATGAGCAGTTCTTC
-	TRBV4-1	TRBD1	TRBJ1-4	CASSPKDREGEKLFF	TGCGCCAGCAGCCCCAAGGACAGGGAGGGTGAAAAACTGTTTTTT
-	TRBV6-5	-	TRBJ2-2	CASRIQWVSTGELFF	TGTGCCAGCAGAATACAGTGGGTCTCCACCGGGGAGCTGTTTTTT
-	TRBV7-2	-	TRBJ1-4	CASSFEGALNEKLFF	TGTGCCAGCAGCTTTGAAGGAGCTCTTAATGAAAAACTGTTTTTT
-	TRBV19	TRBD2	TRBJ2-2	CASSQRPGLGGQAGELFF	TGTGCCAGTAGTCAGCGACCGGGACTAGGTGGTCAAGCCGGGGAGCTGTTTTTT
-	TRBV2	-	TRBJ2-3	CASSAPGGTDTQYF	TGTGCCAGCAGCGCGCCAGGGGGCACAGATACGCAGTATTTT